The entry below describes one T cell receptor beta chain. Its matching antigen is unknown. Next came a second PCR, run for about 7 to 12 cycles, which used a sample-barcoded 5' primer along with a J-beta primer mix. A single record per CDR3 protein comes from TCRdb applying MiXCR to the 5' RACE reads. The sample has hundreds of thousands of distinct CDR3 sequences; more than 45% are singletons. The data belong to a study of blood T cells in healthy people across ages. This CDR3 region has 15 residues. Looked up from germline, CDR1 is SGHTA and CDR2 is FQGTGA. Trimming pared 1 base from V and 6 bases from J, leaving 14 bases between. Findings and caveats of the study: Changes seen in expanded clonotypes were possibly confounded by donor CMV status left unknown. Older age coincided with a roughly linear decline in TCR beta diversity per million T cells.

The chain joins TRBV7-3 to TRBJ2-3; D not resolved. The receptor's source is a man aged 25-45 years in good health. Specimen: blood. The CDR3 region has the DNA TGTGCCAGCAGCTTAAATCCAGACCAGGCCGATACGCAGTATTTT. Protein: CASSLNPDQADTQYF.